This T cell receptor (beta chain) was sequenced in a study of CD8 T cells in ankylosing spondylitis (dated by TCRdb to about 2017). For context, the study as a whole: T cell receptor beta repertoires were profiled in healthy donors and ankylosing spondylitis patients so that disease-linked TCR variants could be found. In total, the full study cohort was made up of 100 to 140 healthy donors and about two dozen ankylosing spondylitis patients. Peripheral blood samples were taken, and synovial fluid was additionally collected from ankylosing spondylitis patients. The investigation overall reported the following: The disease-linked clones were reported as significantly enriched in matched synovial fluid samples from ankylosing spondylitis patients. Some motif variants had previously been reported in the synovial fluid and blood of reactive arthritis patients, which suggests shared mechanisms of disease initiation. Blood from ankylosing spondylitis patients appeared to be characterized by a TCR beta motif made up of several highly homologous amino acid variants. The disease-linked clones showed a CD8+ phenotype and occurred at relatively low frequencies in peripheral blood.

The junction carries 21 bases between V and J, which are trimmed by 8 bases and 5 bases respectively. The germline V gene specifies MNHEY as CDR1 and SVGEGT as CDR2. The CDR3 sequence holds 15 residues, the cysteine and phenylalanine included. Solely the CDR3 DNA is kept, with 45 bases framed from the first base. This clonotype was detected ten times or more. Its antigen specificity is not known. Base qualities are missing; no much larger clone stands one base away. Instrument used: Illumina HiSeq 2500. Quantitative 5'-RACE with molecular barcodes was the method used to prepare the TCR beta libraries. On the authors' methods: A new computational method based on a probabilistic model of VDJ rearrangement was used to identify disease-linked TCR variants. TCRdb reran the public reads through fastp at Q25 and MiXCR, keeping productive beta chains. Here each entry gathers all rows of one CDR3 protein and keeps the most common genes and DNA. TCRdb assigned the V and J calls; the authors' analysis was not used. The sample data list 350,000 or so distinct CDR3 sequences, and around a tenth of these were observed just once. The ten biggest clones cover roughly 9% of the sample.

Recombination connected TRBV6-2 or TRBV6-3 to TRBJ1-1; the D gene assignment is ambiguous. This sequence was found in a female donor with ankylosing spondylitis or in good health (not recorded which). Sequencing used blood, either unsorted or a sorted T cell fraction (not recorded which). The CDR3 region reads CASLKSPERRTEAFF. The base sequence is TGTGCCAGCTTAAAAAGCCCGGAGCGGCGAACTGAAGCTTTCTTT.